This T cell receptor beta chain derives from a study of CD8+CD57+ T cells in acquired aplastic anemia. Study background: Sorting CD4+ and CD8+ cells gave DNA averaging approximately 2.9 ug. Healthy donors yielded around 10 million CD4+ cell reads on average. Study-wide points: Simpson's diversity of CD8+ cells was not significantly different in patients compared with controls. Patients and controls were found to share 25 to 30 CD8+ CDR3 sequences.

This clonotype was detected ten times or more. The antigen is undetermined. Trimming pared 6 bases from V and 0 bases from J, leaving 11 bases between. Germline CDR1 reads DFQATT; CDR2 reads SNEGSKA (reference sequence). The CDR3 has 14 residues. The use of genomic DNA as template underpinned the TCR beta VDJ and CDR3 profiling. TCRdb reanalysed the reads using MiXCR and keeps one entry per CDR3 protein. Among around 400,000 distinct CDR3 sequences listed, 65% to 80% were seen once. The sequence was collected from a human donor in good health, serving as a control. Sequenced material: sorted CD4+, CD8+, or CD8+CD57+ T cells (not recorded which) from PBMCs. This chain joins TRBV20-1 and TRBJ1-4; TRBD1 is a possible D gene (6 bases). DNA of the CDR3: TGCAGTGCGAGGACAGCTTCAACTAATGAAAAACTGTTTTTT. Encoded protein: CSARTASTNEKLFF.